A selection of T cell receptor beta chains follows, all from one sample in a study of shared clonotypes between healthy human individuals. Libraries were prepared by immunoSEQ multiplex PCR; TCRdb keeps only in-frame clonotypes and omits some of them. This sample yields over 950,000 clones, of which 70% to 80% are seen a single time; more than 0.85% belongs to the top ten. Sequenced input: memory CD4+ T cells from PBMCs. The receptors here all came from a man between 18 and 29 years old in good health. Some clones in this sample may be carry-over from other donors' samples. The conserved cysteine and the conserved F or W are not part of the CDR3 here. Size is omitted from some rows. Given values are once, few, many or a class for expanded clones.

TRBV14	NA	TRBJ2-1	ASSPQLGGRQLLSSYNEQF
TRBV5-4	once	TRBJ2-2	ASSLGRVGELF
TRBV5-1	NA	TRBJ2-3	ASSSRLGTDTQY
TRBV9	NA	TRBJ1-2	ASSGTSYGYT
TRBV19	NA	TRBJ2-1	ASSIQLYNEQF
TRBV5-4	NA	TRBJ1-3	ASSSGIGAGNTIY
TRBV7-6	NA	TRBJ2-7	ASSLEPGREQY
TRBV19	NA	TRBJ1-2	ATKKVPGGDRTYGYT
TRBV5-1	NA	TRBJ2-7	ASSLPGNEQY
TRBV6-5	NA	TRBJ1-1	ASRPQENTEAF
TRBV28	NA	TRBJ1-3	ASRQGGAGNTIY
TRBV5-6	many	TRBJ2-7	ASSLFAGDRSYEQY
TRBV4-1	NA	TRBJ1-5	ASSQGPGVSNQPQH
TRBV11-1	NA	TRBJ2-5	ASSSDSHPGPQY